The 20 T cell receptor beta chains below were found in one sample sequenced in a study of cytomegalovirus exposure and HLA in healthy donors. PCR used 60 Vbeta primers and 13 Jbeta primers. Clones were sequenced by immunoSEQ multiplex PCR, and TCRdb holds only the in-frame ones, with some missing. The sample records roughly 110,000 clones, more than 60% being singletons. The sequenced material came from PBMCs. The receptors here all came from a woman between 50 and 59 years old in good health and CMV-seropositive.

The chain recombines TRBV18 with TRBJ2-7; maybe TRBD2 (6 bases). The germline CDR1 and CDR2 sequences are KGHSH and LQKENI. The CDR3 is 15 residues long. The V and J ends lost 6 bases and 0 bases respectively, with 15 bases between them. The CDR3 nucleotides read TGTGCCAGCTCCCAGCGTCGGGAGACCTCCTACGAGCAGTACTTC. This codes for CASSQRRETSYEQYF.

CDR3 sequence reads: CASNYGGDNYGYTF. In DNA form, the CDR3 reads TGTGCCAGCAACTACGGAGGGGATAACTATGGCTACACCTTC. The rearrangement uses TRBV11-1 and TRBJ1-2, with D possibly being TRBD1 (5 bases). The germline gives CDR1 SGHAT, CDR2 FQDESV (reference sequence). The CDR3 is 14 amino acids. The germline V and J ends were trimmed by 7 bases and 1 base, with 13 bases remaining between them.

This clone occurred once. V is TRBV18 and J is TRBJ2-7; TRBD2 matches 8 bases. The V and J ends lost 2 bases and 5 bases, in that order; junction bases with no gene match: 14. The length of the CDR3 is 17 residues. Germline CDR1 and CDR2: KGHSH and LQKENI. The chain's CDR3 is CASSPSEFGTSSHEQYF. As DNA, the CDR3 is TGTGCCAGCTCACCATCGGAGTTCGGGACTAGTAGCCACGAGCAGTACTTC.

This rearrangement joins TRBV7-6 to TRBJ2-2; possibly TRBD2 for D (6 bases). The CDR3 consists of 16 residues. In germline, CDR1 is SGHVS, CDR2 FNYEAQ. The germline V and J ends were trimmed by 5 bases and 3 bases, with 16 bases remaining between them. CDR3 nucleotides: TGTGCCAGCAGCATCCAGGGAGGATCGCACACCGGGGAGCTGTTTTTT. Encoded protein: CASSIQGGSHTGELFF.

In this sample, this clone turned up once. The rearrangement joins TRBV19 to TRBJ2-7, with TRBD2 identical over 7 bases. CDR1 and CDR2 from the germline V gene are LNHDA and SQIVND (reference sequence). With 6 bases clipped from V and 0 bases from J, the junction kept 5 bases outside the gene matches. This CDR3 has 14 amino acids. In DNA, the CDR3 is TGTGCCAGTAGGGAAGGCGGGAGCTCCTACGAGCAGTACTTC. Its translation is CASREGGSSYEQYF.

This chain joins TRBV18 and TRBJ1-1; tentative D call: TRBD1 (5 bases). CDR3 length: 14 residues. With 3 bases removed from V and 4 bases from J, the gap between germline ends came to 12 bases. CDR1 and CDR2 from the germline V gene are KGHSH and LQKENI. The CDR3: CASSPDRIGTEAFF. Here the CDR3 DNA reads TGTGCCAGCTCACCCGACAGAATTGGCACTGAAGCTTTCTTT.

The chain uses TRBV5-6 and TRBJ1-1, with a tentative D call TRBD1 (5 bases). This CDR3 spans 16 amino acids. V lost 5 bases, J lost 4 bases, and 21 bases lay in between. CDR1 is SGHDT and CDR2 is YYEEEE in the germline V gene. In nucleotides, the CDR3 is TGTGCCAGCAGTATCCAGAGAGGGGTGGGGGGCACTGAAGCTTTCTTT. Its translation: CASSIQRGVGGTEAFF.

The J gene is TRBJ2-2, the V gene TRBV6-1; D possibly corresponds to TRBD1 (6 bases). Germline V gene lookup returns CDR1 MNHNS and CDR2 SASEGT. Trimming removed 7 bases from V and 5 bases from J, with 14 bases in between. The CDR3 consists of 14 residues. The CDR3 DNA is TGTGCCAGCACCAGGACAGATGAGACCGGGGAGCTGTTTTTT. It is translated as CASTRTDETGELFF.

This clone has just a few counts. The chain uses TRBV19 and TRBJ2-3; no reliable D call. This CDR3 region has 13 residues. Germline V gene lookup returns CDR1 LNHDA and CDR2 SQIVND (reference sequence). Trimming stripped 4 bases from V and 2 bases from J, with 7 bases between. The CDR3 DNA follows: TGTGCCAGTAGTACAGGCCTCACAGATACGCAGTATTTT. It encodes CASSTGLTDTQYF.

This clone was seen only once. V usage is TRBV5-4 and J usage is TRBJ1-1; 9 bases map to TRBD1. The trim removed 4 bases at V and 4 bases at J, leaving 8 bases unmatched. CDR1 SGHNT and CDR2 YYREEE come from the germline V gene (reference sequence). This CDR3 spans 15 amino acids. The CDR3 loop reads CASSPRPDRGTEAFF. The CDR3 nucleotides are TGTGCCAGCAGCCCCCGCCCGGACAGGGGCACTGAAGCTTTCTTT.

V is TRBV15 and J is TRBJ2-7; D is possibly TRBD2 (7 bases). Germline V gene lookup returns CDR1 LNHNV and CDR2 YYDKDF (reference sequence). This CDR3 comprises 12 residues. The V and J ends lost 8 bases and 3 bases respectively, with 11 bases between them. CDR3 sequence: CATGEGGYEQYF. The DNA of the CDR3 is TGTGCCACCGGGGAGGGGGGCTACGAGCAGTACTTC.

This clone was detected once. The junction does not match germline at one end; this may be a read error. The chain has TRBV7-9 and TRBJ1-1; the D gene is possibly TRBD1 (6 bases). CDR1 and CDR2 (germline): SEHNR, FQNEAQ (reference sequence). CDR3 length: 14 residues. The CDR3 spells CSSTTSRGRAEAFF. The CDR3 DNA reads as TGTTCCAGCACCACCAGTAGGGGGAGGGCTGAAGCTTTCTTT.

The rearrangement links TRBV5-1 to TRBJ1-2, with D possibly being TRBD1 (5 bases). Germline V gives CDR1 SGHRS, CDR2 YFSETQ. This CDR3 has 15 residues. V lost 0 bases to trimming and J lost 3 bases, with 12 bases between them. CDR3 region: CASSLAPGRDYGYTF. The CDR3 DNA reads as TGCGCCAGCAGCTTGGCCCCAGGGAGGGACTATGGCTACACCTTC.

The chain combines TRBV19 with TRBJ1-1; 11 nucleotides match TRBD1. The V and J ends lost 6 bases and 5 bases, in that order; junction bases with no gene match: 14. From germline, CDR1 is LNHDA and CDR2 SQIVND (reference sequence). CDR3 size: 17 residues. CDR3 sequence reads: CASRRQGQGVSETEAFF. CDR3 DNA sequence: TGTGCCAGTAGGCGCCAGGGACAGGGGGTGTCGGAAACTGAAGCTTTCTTT. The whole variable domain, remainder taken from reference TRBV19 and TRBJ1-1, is DGGITQSPKYLFRKEGQNVTLSCEQNLNHDAMYWYRQDPGQGLRLIYYSQIVNDFQKGDIAEGYSVSREKKESFPLTVTSAQKNPTAFYLCASRRQGQGVSETEAFFGQGTRLTVV.

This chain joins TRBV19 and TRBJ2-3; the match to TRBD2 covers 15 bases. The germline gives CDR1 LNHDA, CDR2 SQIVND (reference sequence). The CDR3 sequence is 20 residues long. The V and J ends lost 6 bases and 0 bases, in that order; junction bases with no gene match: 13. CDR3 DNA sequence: TGTGCCAGTAGCAACCGGGGACTAGCGGGGGGATCCCCAAGCACAGATACGCAGTATTTT. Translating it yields CASSNRGLAGGSPSTDTQYF.

The CDR3 spells CASSPSLWYRGYLGGANVLTF. CDR3 DNA: TGTGCCAGCAGCCCCTCGCTCTGGTACAGGGGCTATTTGGGGGGGGCCAACGTCCTGACTTTC. V usage is TRBV4-2 and J usage is TRBJ2-6, with 7 positions matching TRBD1. CDR3 size: 21 residues. Germline CDR1 LGHNA, CDR2 YNFKEQ. The ends lost 4 bases at V and 4 bases at J; junction bases unmatched: 22.

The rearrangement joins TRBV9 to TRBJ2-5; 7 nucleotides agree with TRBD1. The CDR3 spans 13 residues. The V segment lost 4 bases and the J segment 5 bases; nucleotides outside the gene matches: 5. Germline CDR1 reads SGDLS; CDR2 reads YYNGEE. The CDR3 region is CASSLRQGETQYF. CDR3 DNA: TGTGCCAGCAGCCTAAGACAGGGCGAGACCCAGTACTTC.

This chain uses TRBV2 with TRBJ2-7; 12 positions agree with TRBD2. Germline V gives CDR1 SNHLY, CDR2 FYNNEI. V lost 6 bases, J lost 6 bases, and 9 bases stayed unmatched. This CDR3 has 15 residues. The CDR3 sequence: CASSLEGLAGSEQYF. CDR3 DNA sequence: TGTGCCAGCAGCCTGGAAGGACTAGCGGGGAGCGAGCAGTACTTC.

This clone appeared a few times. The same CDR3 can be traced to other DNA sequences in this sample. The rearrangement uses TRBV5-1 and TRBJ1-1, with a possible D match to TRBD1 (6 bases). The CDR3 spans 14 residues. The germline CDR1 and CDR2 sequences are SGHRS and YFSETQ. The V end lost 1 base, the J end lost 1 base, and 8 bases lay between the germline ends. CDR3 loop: CASSLLQGNTEAFF. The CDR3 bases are TGCGCCAGCAGCTTGTTACAGGGGAACACTGAAGCTTTCTTT.

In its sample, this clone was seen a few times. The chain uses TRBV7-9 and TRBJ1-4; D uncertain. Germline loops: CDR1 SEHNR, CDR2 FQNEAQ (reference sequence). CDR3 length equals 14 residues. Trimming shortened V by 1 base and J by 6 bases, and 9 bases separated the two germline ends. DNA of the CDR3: TGTGCCAGCAGCTTAGGGGTGGGAGATGAAAAACTGTTTTTT. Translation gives CASSLGVGDEKLFF.